This T cell receptor beta chain was profiled in a study of T cells in Graves' hyperthyroidism and ophthalmopathy. The study included ophthalmopathy patients with Clinical Activity Score at least 3, NOSPECS grade at least 4 and duration under 3 months. Germline lookup yields CDR1 SGDLS and CDR2 YYNGEE. This CDR3 has 15 residues. J was trimmed by 7 bases and V by 0 bases; bases with no gene match: 9. Points from the study as a whole: Before onset, by a median of around six months, the model predicted ophthalmopathy. Researchers found most expanded thyroid clonotypes above 0.001 in blood as well.

The sample holds a few counts of this clonotype. The antigen is undetermined. Using RNA transcripts as the source, TCR beta CDR3 regions were amplified. When the TCR CDR3 underwent first-round RT-PCR, the HTBI primer set was used. Using its own MiXCR run on the multiplex PCR reads, TCRdb lists one record per CDR3 protein. The profile covers about 290,000 distinct CDR3 sequences, with roughly 19% appearing a single time and about 35% taken by the ten largest. The sample consisted of blood. The sequence was obtained from a man between 45 and 60 years old with Graves' ophthalmopathy. The V and J genes are TRBV9 and TRBJ2-7; 8 bases are shared with TRBD1. In nucleotides, the CDR3 is TGTGCCAGCAGCGTAGGAGGACAGGGCGTGGGAGAGCAGTACTTC. Translated, it gives CASSVGGQGVGEQYF.